The 16 T cell receptor beta chains below come from one sample, sequenced in a study of blood T cell repertoires in COVID-19. TCRdb's copy holds only in-frame clones and misses some; the assay was immunoSEQ multiplex PCR. The sample shows nearly 400,000 clones, nearly 90% of them seen only once. What was sequenced was PBMCs or T cells enriched from blood (not recorded which). These receptors were obtained from a woman aged 25 to 39 who had recovered from COVID-19.

This chain joins TRBV18 and TRBJ1-2, with 7 nucleotides matching TRBD1. Germline trimming cut 2 bases from V and 0 bases from J; bases unmatched to any gene: 3. The V gene's germline CDR1 is KGHSH and CDR2 LQKENI. CDR3 length equals 15 residues. CDR3 nucleotides: TGTGCCAGCTCACCAGACAGGGCTACTAACTATGGCTACACCTTC. It encodes CASSPDRATNYGYTF.

The gene calls are TRBV5-1 and TRBJ1-1; D remains ambiguous. CDR1 and CDR2 from the germline V gene are SGHRS and YFSETQ. V shed 6 bases and J shed 1 base, with 13 bases lying between them. The CDR3 is 14 residues long. Here the CDR3 reads CASTNRGQNTEAFF. CDR3 DNA: TGCGCCAGCACCAACCGAGGGCAGAACACTGAAGCTTTCTTT. Full variable domain (outside the CDR3, taken from reference TRBV5-1 and TRBJ1-1): KAGVTQTPRYLIKTRGQQVTLSCSPISGHRSVSWYQQTPGQGLQFLFEYFSETQRNKGNFPGRFSGRQFSNSRSEMNVSTLELGDSALYLCASTNRGQNTEAFFGQGTRLTVV.

The chain is built from TRBV13 and TRBJ1-2, with TRBD1 identical over 11 bases. V dropped 1 base and J dropped 9; count of bases not matched to a gene: 10. Germline CDR1 and CDR2: PRHDT and FYEKMQ (reference sequence). The CDR3 loop spans 16 amino acids. CDR3 in amino acids: CASSLEDRGRRISYTF. In DNA, the CDR3 is TGTGCCAGCAGCTTAGAGGACAGGGGGCGCAGGATTAGCTACACCTTC.

The chain employs TRBV6-5 and TRBJ1-5; TRBD1 matches at 7 bases. The CDR3 loop spans 15 amino acids. Germline loops: CDR1 MNHEY, CDR2 SVGAGI. V dropped 6 bases and J dropped 1; count of bases not matched to a gene: 6. Here the CDR3 reads CASRSDRQSNQPQHF. The CDR3 bases are TGTGCCAGCAGATCGGACAGGCAGAGCAATCAGCCCCAGCATTTT.

This rearrangement joins TRBV6-5 to TRBJ1-1; 8 bases map to TRBD1. CDR3 length equals 15 residues. J gave up 1 base and V 6 bases, and 7 bases lay outside the gene matches. Germline CDR1 MNHEY, CDR2 SVGAGI. The DNA of the CDR3 is TGTGCCAGCAGGGGGGGACAGGTAAGGAACACTGAAGCTTTCTTT. The encoded protein is CASRGGQVRNTEAFF.

The chain recombines TRBV5-5 with TRBJ2-3, with 11 bases identical to TRBD1. Germline CDR1 is SGHKS and CDR2 is YYEKEE (reference sequence). This CDR3 is 14 amino acids long. V gave up 4 bases and J gave up 4 bases; unmatched junction bases: 2. CDR3 residues: CASSLGQGADTQYF. In nucleotides, the CDR3 is TGTGCCAGCAGCCTGGGACAGGGGGCAGATACGCAGTATTTT.

The CDR3 is CASSHSDRVNQPQHF. The CDR3 region has the DNA TGCGCCAGCAGCCACTCGGACAGGGTCAATCAGCCCCAGCATTTT. The V call is TRBV4-1, the J call TRBJ1-5; 8 bases are a match to TRBD1. V trimming: 3 bases; J trimming: 3 bases; junction bases outside the gene matches: 4. In germline, CDR1 is MGHRA, CDR2 YSYEKL. The CDR3 has 15 amino acids.

The chain has TRBV3-1 (or the pseudogene TRBV3-2) and TRBJ1-1; D call uncertain. Trimming stripped 1 base from V and 4 bases from J, with 10 bases between. There are 14 residues in the CDR3. CDR1 and CDR2 (germline): LGHDT, YNNKEL (reference sequence). CDR3 sequence: CASSQVVLSTEAFF. Written as DNA, the CDR3 is TGTGCCAGCAGCCAAGTGGTTTTGAGCACTGAAGCTTTCTTT.

This chain connects TRBV9 to TRBJ1-1, with 8 bases matching TRBD1. Germline-derived CDR1 and CDR2 are SGDLS and YYNGEE. Trimming removed 3 bases from V and 5 bases from J; junction bases left unmatched: 0. The CDR3 is made up of 12 amino acids. The CDR3 sequence is CASSGQGTEAFF. CDR3 DNA: TGTGCCAGCAGCGGACAGGGGACTGAAGCTTTCTTT.

This clone came up a few times. The rearrangement links TRBV10-3 to TRBJ1-1; weak D call: TRBD1 (5 bases). The V and J ends lost 7 bases and 5 bases respectively, with 8 bases between them. The V gene's germline CDR1 is ENHRY and CDR2 SYGVKD. The CDR3 length is 11 residues. The DNA for the CDR3 is TGTGCCATCATGGGGGGGACTGAAGCTTTCTTT. Encoded protein: CAIMGGTEAFF.

The chain uses TRBV5-1 and TRBJ1-4; 7 bases align to TRBD1. V lost 0 bases, J lost 4 bases, and 6 bases stayed unmatched. The germline CDR1 and CDR2 sequences are SGHRS and YFSETQ. CDR3 size: 16 residues. CDR3 bases: TGCGCCAGCAGCTTGGCCGGACAGGTGGATAATGAAAAACTGTTTTTT. It codes for CASSLAGQVDNEKLFF.

V is TRBV9 and J is TRBJ1-3, with 8 bases fitting TRBD1. V trimming: 2 bases; J trimming: 1 base; junction bases outside the gene matches: 8. The CDR3 consists of 17 residues. The germline V gene encodes CDR1 SGDLS and CDR2 YYNGEE. The CDR3 protein is CASSVYDRGSSGNTIYF. The CDR3 nucleotides read TGTGCCAGCAGCGTTTACGACAGGGGCTCTTCTGGAAACACCATATATTTT. The entire variable domain, with the rest obtained from reference TRBV9 and TRBJ1-3, is as follows: DSGVTQTPKHLITATGQRVTLRCSPRSGDLSVYWYQQSLDQGLQFLIQYYNGEERAKGNILERFSAQQFPDLHSELNLSSLELGDSALYFCASSVYDRGSSGNTIYFGEGSWLTVV.

The V gene is TRBV7-9, the J gene TRBJ1-5; D remains ambiguous. Germline loops: CDR1 SEHNR, CDR2 FQNEAQ (reference sequence). The CDR3 runs 12 residues. V lost 4 bases and J 6 bases, leaving 7 bases between the germline ends. CDR3 sequence: CASSSSAQPQHF. For the CDR3, the DNA is TGTGCCAGCAGCTCGAGCGCTCAGCCCCAGCATTTT.

This clone was counted between two and nine times. The V gene is TRBV3-1 (or the pseudogene TRBV3-2), the J gene TRBJ1-6; the D is unclear. CDR3 size: 14 residues. CDR1 and CDR2 from the germline V gene are LGHDT and YNNKEL (reference sequence). V was shortened by 3 bases and J by 6 bases, with 9 bases between the two germline ends. DNA for the CDR3: TGTGCCAGCAGCCATACGGGAGCTAATTCACCCCTCCACTTT. Its protein product is CASSHTGANSPLHF.

This sequence joins TRBV10-3 and TRBJ2-7; 7 bases are a match to TRBD2. V was clipped by 2 bases and J by 3 bases; unmatched bases: 7. The CDR3 runs to 15 residues. Germline V gene lookup returns CDR1 ENHRY and CDR2 SYGVKD. CDR3 nucleotide sequence: TGTGCCATCAGTGAGCTCGGGGGGATCTTCTACGAGCAGTACTTC. Encoded protein: CAISELGGIFYEQYF.

This clone has only one observation. The chain uses TRBV30 and TRBJ2-1; 10 bases fit TRBD2. V trimming: 5 bases; J trimming: 2 bases; junction bases outside the gene matches: 3. The CDR3 length is 14 residues. CDR1 GTSNPN and CDR2 SVGIG come from the germline V gene (reference sequence). The CDR3 protein is CAWEAGGAYNEQFF. The CDR3 region has the DNA TGTGCCTGGGAAGCGGGAGGGGCCTACAATGAGCAGTTCTTC.